These T cell receptor beta chains were read from a single sample in a study of tumor-infiltrating lymphocytes in glioblastoma multiforme. TCRdb itself ran the multiplex PCR reads through MiXCR, one entry per CDR3 protein. The sample includes some 9,300 distinct CDR3 sequences, about 79% of them seen just once. The source material was brain tumor tissue. These receptors were obtained from a male donor with glioblastoma. The conserved cysteine and the conserved F or W are not part of the CDR3 here. The order of the fields is D gene, V gene, CDR3 protein. The D gene is left open where the match is weak.

D: TRBD2
V: TRBV11-2
CDR3: ASSLGLAGESEQF

D: -
V: TRBV11-3
CDR3: ASSTTSRLAGETGSCF

D: -
V: TRBV11-2
CDR3: ASSLSSLALYERY

D: -
V: TRBV20-1
CDR3: SASEVSYGYT

D: -
V: TRBV20-1
CDR3: SATPVGNYGYT

D: -
V: TRBV9
CDR3: ASSGTGSSRGKETQY

D: -
V: TRBV6-5
CDR3: ASSPGWGETQY

D: -
V: TRBV29-1
CDR3: SVSQGFGPDKDEQF

D: -
V: TRBV4-2
CDR3: ASSQDRRSSLGSPLH

D: -
V: TRBV7-9
CDR3: PSSLAGQSLREQY

D: TRBD2
V: TRBV7-9
CDR3: ASSLVGGLASEQF

D: -
V: TRBV11-2
CDR3: ASSSDFAYEQY

D: -
V: TRBV6-2/TRBV6-3
CDR3: ASSYSSTSQGGEQF

D: TRBD1
V: TRBV5-6
CDR3: ASSSPTGAVYEQY

D: -
V: TRBV6-5
CDR3: ASKAGNTEAF

D: -
V: TRBV11-2
CDR3: ASSWDGTVYNEQF

D: -
V: TRBV4-1
CDR3: ATQNLAFGVSPLL

D: -
V: TRBV20-1
CDR3: SARDMPGVSTNEKLF

D: -
V: TRBV25-1
CDR3: ASSRRGLPQAF

D: -
V: TRBV20-1
CDR3: STRDGAGLCGQF

D: TRBD2
V: TRBV20-1
CDR3: SASTSGQETQY

D: -
V: TRBV11-2
CDR3: ASSFIGSTHTQY